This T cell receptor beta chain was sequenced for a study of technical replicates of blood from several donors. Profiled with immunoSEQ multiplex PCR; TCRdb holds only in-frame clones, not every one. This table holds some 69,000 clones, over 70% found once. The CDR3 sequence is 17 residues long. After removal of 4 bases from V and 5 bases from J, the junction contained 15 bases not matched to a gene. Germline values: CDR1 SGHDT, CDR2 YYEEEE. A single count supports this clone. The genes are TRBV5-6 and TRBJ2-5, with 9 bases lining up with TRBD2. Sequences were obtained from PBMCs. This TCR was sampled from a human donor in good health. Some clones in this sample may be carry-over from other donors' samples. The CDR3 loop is CASSRRGAGGAGETQYF. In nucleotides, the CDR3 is TGTGCCAGCAGCCGCCGAGGTGCGGGGGGGGCGGGGGAGACCCAGTACTTC.